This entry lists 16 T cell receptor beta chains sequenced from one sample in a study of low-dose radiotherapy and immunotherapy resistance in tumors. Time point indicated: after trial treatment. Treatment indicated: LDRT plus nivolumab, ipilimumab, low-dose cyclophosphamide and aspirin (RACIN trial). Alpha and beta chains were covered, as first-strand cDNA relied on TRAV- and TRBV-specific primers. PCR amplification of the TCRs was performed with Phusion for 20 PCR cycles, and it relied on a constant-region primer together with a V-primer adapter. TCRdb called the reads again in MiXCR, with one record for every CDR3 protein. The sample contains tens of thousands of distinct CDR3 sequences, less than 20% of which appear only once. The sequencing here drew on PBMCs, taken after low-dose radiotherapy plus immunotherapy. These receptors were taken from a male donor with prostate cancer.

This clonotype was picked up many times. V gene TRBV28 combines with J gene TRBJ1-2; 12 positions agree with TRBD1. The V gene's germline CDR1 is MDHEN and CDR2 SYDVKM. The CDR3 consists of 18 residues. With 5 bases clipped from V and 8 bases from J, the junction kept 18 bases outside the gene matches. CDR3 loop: CASSLPGQGARGPVGYTF. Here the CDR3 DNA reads TGTGCCAGCAGTCTCCCGGGACAGGGGGCGCGGGGACCCGTGGGCTACACCTTC.

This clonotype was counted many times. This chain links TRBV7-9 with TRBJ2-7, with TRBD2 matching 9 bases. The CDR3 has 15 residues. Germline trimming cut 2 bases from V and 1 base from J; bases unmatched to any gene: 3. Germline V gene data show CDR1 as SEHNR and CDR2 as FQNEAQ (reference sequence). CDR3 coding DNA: TGTGCCAGCAGCTTAACCGCGGGAGGGTCCTACGAGCAGTACTTC. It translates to CASSLTAGGSYEQYF.

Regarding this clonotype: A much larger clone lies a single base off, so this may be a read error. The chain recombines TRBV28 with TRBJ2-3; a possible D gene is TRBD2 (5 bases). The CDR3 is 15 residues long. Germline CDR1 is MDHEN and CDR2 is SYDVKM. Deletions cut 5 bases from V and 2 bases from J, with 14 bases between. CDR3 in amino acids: CASSTSGIATDTQYF. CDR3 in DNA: TGTGCCAGCAGTACCTCCGGGATTGCCACAGATACGCAGTATTTT.

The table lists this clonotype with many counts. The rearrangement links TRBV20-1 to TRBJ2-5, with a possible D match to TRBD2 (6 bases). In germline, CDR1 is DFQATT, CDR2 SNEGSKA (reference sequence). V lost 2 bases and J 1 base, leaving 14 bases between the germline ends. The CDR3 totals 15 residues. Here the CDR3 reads CSARSGASVQETQYF. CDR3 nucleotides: TGCAGTGCTAGATCAGGAGCTAGCGTCCAAGAGACCCAGTACTTC.

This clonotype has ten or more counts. CDR3 protein: CASSSQSSSGNTIYF. CDR3 in DNA: TGTGCCAGCAGCTCCCAGTCGAGCTCTGGAAACACCATATATTTT. The V gene is TRBV7-2, the J gene TRBJ1-3; D ambiguous. This CDR3 is built from 15 residues. Trimming shortened V by 4 bases and J by 0 bases, and 10 bases separated the two germline ends. The germline CDR1 and CDR2 sequences are SGHTA and FQGNSA.

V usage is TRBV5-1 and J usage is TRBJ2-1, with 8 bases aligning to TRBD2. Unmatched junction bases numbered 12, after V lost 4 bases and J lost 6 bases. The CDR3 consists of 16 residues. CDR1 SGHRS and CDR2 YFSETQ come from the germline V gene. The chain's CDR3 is CASSPGTRPSGNEQFF. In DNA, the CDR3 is TGCGCCAGCAGCCCGGGGACTAGACCCTCGGGCAATGAGCAGTTCTTC.

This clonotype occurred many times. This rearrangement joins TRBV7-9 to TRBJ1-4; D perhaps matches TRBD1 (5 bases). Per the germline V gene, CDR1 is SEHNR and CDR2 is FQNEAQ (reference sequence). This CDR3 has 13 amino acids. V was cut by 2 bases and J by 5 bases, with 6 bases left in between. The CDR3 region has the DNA TGTGCCAGCAGCTTACCAGGGAATGAAAAACTGTTTTTT. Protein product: CASSLPGNEKLFF.

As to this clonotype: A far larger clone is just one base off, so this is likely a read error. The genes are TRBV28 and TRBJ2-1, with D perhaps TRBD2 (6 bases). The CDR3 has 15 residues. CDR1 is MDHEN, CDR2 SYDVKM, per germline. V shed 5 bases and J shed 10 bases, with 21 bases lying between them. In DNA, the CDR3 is TGTGCCAGCAGTCCGGAGGGGCCAAGAATCTACGAGCAGTTCTTC. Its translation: CASSPEGPRIYEQFF.

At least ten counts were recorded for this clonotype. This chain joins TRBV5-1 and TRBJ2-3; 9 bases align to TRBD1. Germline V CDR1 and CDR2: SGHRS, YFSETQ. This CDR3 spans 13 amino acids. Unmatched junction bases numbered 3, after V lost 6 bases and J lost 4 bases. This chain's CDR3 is CASTGTGPDTQYF. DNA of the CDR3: TGCGCCAGCACTGGGACAGGGCCAGATACGCAGTATTTT. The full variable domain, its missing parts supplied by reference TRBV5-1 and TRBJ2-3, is KAGVTQTPRYLIKTRGQQVTLSCSPISGHRSVSWYQQTPGQGLQFLFEYFSETQRNKGNFPGRFSGRQFSNSRSEMNVSTLELGDSALYLCASTGTGPDTQYFGPGTRLTVL.

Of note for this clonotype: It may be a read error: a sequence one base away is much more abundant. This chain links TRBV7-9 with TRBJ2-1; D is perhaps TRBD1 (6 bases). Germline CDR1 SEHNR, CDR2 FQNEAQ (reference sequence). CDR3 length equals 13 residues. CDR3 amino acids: CANSPTGFNEQFF. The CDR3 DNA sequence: TGTGCCAACAGCCCTACAGGGTTTAATGAGCAGTTCTTC.

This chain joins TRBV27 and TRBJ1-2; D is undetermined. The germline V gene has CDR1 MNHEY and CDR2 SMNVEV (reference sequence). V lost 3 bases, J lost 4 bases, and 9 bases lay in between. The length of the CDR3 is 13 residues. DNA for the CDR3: TGTGCCAGCAGTTTCTCTCGGGGCTATGGCTACACCTTC. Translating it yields CASSFSRGYGYTF.

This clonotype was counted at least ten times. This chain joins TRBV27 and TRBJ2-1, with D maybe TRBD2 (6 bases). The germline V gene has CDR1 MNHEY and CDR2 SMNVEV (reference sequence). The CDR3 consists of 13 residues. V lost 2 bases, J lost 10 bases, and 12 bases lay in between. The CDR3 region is CASSLISRGEQFF. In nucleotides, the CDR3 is TGTGCCAGCAGTTTAATTTCACGGGGGGAGCAGTTCTTC.

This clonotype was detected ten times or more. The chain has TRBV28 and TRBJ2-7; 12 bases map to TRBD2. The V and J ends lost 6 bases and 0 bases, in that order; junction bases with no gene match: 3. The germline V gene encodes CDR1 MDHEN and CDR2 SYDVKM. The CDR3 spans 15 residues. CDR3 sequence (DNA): TGTGCCAGCAGGCTAGCGGGAGGGATCTCCTACGAGCAGTACTTC. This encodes CASRLAGGISYEQYF.

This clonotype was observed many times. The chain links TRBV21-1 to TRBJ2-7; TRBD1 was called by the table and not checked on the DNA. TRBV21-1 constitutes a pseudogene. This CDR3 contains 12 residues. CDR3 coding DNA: TGTGCCAGCAGCGGGGGCCATTACGAGCAGTACTTC. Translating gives CASSGGHYEQYF.

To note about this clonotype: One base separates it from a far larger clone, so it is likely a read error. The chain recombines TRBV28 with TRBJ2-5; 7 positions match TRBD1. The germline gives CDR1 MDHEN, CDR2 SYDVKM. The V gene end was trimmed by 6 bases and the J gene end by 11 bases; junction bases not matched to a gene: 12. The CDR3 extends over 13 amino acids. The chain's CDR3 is CASRGQSYNEQYF. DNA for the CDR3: TGTGCCAGCAGGGGACAGTCCTACAATGAGCAGTACTTC.

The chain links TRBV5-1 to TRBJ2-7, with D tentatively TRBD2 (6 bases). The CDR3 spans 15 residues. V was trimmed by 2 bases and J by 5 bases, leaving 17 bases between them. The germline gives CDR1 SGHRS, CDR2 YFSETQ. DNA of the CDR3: TGCGCCAGCAGCTTCTCCGGCAGATCTAGCGACGAGCAGTACTTC. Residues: CASSFSGRSSDEQYF.